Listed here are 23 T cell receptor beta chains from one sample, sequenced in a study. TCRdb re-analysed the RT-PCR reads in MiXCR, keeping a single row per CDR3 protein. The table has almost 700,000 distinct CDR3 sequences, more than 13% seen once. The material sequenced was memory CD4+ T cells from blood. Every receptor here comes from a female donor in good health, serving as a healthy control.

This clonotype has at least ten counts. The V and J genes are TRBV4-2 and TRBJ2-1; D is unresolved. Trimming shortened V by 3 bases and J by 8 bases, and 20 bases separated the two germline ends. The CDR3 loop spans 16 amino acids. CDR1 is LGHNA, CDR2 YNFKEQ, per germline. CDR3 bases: TGTGCCAGCAGCCAGGAGACTGGCCTCCTAAGGGATGAGCAGTTCTTC. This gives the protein CASSQETGLLRDEQFF.

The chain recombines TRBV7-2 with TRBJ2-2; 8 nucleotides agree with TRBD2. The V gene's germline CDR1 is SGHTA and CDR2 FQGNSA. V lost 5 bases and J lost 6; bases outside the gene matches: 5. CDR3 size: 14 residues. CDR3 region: CASSNGGAAGELFF. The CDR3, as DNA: TGTGCCAGCAGCAACGGGGGGGCTGCCGGGGAGCTGTTTTTT. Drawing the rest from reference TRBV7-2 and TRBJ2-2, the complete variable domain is GAGVSQSPSNKVTEKGKDVELRCDPISGHTALYWYRQSLGQGLEFLIYFQGNSAPDKSGLPSDRFSAERTGGSVSTLTIQRTQQEDSAVYLCASSNGGAAGELFFGEGSRLTVL.

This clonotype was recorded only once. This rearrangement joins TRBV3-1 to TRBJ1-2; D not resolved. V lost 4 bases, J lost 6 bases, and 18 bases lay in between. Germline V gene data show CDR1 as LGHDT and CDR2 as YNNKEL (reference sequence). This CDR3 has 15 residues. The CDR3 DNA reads TGTGCCAGCAGCCCCGTTGGGTGGCCAGGCCATGGCTACACCTTC. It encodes CASSPVGWPGHGYTF. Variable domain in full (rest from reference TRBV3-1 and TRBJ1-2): DTAVSQTPKYLVTQMGNDKSIKCEQNLGHDTMYWYKQDSKKFLKIMFSYNNKELIINETVPNRFSPKSPDKAHLNLHINSLELGDSAVYFCASSPVGWPGHGYTFGSGTRLTVV.

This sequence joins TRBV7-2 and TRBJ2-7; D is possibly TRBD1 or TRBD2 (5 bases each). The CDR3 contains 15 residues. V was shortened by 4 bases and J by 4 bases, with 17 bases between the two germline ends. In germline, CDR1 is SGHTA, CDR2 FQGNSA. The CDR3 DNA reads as TGTGCCAGCAGCTCCGCCTTAGGGACGCAGTACGAGCAGTACTTC. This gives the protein CASSSALGTQYEQYF.

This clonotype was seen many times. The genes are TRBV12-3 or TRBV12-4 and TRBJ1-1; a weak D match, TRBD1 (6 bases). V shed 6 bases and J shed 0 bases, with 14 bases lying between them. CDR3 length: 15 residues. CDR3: CASSLWTELNTEAFF. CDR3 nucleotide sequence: TGTGCCAGCAGCCTTTGGACAGAGTTGAACACTGAAGCTTTCTTT.

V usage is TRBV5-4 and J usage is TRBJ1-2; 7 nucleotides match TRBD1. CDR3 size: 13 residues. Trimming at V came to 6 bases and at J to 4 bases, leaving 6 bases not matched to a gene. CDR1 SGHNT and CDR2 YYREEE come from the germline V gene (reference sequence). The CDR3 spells CASTRGDSYGYTF. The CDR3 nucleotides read TGTGCCAGCACTCGGGGGGACAGCTATGGCTACACCTTC.

This CDR3 is CSARRIAGDITGELFF. DNA of the CDR3: TGCAGTGCTAGACGGATAGCGGGAGATATCACCGGGGAGCTGTTTTTT. The chain links TRBV20-1 to TRBJ2-2; 9 nucleotides align to TRBD2. Losses at the gene ends were 2 bases for V and 4 bases for J; bases not matched to a gene: 8. The V gene's germline CDR1 is DFQATT and CDR2 SNEGSKA (reference sequence). The CDR3 loop spans 16 amino acids.

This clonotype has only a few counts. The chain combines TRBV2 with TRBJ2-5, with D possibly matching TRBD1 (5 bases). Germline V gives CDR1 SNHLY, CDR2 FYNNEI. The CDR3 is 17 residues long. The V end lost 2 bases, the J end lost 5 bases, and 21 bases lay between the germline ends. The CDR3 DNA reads TGTGCCAGCAGTGAACGCATCTCAGGGTCCTATATGGAGACCCAGTACTTC. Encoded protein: CASSERISGSYMETQYF.

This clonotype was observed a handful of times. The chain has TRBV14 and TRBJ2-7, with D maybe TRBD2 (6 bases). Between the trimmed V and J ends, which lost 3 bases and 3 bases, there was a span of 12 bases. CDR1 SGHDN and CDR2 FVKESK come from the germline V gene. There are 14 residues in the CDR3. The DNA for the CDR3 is TGTGCCAGCAGCCACGGACTACTGAGCTACGAGCAGTACTTC. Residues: CASSHGLLSYEQYF.

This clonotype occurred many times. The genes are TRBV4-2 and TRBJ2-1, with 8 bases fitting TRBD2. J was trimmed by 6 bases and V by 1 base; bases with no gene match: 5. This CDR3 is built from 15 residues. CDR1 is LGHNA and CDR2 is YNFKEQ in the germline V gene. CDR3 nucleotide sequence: TGTGCCAGCAGCCAAGCGGGAGGGCTCGTCAATGAGCAGTTCTTC. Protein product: CASSQAGGLVNEQFF.

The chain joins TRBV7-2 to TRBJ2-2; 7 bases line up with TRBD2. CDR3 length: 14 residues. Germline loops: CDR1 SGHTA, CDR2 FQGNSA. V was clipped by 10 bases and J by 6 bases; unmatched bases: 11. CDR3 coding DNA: TGTGCCACCCGACTCGGGGGGAGCGCCGGGGAGCTGTTTTTT. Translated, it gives CATRLGGSAGELFF.

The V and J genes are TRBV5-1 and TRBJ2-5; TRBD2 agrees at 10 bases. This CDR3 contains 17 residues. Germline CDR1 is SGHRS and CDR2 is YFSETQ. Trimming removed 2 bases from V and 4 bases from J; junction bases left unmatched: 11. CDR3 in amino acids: CASSFASGSGTLETQYF. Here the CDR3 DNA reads TGCGCCAGCAGCTTTGCTAGCGGGAGTGGAACTTTAGAGACCCAGTACTTC.

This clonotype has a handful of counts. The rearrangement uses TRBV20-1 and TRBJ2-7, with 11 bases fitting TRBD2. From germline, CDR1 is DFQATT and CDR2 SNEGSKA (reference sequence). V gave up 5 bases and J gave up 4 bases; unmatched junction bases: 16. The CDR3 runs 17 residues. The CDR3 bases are TGCAGTGCTCCTCCCTCCCCACTAGCGGGAGTTAGGTACGAGCAGTACTTC. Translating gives CSAPPSPLAGVRYEQYF.

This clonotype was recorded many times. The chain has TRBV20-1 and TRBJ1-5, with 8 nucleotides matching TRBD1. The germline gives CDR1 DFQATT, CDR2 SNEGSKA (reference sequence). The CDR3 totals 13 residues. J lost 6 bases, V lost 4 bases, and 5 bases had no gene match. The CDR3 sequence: CSAKQGVSQPQHF. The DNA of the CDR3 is TGCAGTGCTAAACAGGGGGTAAGTCAGCCCCAGCATTTT.

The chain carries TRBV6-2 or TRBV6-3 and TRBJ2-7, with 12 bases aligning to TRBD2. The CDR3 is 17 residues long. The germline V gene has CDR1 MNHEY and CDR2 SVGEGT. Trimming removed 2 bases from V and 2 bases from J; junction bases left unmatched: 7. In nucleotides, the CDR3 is TGTGCCAGCAGTTACGGTTCGGGACTAGCGGGTGCCTACGAGCAGTACTTC. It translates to CASSYGSGLAGAYEQYF.

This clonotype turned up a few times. The CDR3, as DNA: TGTGCCACCAGTGGGCAGGATGATGCTGAAGCTTTCTTT. Translating gives CATSGQDDAEAFF. The V call is TRBV24-1, the J call TRBJ1-1; the D is unclear. V gave up 5 bases and J gave up 6 bases, with 12 bases separating them. The germline CDR1 and CDR2 sequences are KGHDR and SFDVKD. This CDR3 contains 13 residues.

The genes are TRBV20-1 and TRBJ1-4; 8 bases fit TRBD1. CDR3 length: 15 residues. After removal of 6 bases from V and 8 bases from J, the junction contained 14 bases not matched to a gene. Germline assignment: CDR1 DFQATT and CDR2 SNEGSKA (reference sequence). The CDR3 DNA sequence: TGCAGTGCCACTCCAGGGGGCCCGGGTCGAGAAAAACTGTTTTTT. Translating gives CSATPGGPGREKLFF.

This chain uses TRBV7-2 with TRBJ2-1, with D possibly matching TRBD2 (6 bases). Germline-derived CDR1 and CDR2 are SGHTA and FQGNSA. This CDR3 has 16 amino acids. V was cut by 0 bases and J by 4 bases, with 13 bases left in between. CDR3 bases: TGTGCCAGCAGCTTAGCATCTAGCGACAAATACAATGAGCAGTTCTTC. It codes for CASSLASSDKYNEQFF.

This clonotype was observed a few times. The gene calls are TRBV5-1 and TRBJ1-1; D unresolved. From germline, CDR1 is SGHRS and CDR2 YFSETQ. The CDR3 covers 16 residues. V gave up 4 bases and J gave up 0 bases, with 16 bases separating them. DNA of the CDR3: TGCGCCAGCAGCGACGGCGGGATAGCGATGAACACTGAAGCTTTCTTT. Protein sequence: CASSDGGIAMNTEAFF. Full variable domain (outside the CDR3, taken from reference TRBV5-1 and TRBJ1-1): KAGVTQTPRYLIKTRGQQVTLSCSPISGHRSVSWYQQTPGQGLQFLFEYFSETQRNKGNFPGRFSGRQFSNSRSEMNVSTLELGDSALYLCASSDGGIAMNTEAFFGQGTRLTVV.

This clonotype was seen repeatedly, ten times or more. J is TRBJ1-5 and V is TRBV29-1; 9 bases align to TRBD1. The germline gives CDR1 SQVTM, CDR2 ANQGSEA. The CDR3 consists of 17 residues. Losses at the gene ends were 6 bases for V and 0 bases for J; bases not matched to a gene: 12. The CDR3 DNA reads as TGCAGCGTGGCCGAGGGACAGGGCGGTGGTAGCAATCAGCCCCAGCATTTT. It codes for CSVAEGQGGGSNQPQHF.

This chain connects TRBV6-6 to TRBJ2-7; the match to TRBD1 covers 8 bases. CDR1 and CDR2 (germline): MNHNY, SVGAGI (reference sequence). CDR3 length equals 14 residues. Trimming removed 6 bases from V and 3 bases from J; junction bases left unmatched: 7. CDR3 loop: CASSSGQANYEQYF. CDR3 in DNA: TGTGCCAGCAGCTCGGGACAGGCCAACTACGAGCAGTACTTC.

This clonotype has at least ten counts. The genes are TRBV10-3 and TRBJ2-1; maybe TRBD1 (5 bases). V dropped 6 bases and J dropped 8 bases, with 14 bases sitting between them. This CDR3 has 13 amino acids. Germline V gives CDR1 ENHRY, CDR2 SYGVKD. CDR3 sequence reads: CAIRGRLWDEQFF. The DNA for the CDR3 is TGTGCCATCAGGGGGCGTCTCTGGGATGAGCAGTTCTTC.

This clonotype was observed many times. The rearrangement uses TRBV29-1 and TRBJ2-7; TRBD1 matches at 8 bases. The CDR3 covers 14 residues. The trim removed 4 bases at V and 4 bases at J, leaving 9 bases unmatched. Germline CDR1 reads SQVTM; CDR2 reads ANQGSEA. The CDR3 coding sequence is TGCAGCGTTGTAAGGCAGGGGGCAAGATACGAGCAGTACTTC. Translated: CSVVRQGARYEQYF.